This T cell receptor (beta chain) was recorded in a study of blood T cell repertoires in COVID-19. Across the study: Whether acute or convalescent, the COVID-19 samples came from the United States, Italy and Spain. From T cells, B-cell-depleted T cells, or PBMCs came the material, which was cDNA or gDNA.

CDR3 length: 16 amino acids. J was trimmed by 1 base and V by 1 base; bases with no gene match: 3. Per germline, CDR1 LGHNA and CDR2 YSLEER. In the original analysis: Reference gene primer amplification yielded estimated nucleated cell counts. Measured with immunoSEQ multiplex PCR; TCRdb has only the in-frame clones, and not every one. V and J calls and clone size follow that table, whereas D and trimming were derived from the DNA. The sample carries hundreds of thousands of clones, nearly 85% recorded once. The sequenced material came from peripheral blood. This receptor was identified in a woman between 25 and 40 years old with COVID-19, enrolled during active disease. The chain uses TRBV4-3 and TRBJ2-5, with 10 bases identical to TRBD2. CDR3 protein: CASSQGSGGGQETQYF. The DNA of the CDR3 is TGCGCCAGCAGCCAAGGCAGCGGGGGGGGCCAAGAGACCCAGTACTTC.